The 29 T cell receptor beta chains reported below all come from one sample, sequenced in a study of beta chain features in type 1 diabetes. Overall study findings and caveats: Moderately but significantly shorter TCRB CDR3s were found in Type 1 diabetes patients in all four CD4+ subsets.

Their cognate antigens are unknown. The entirety of the isolated RNA underwent reverse transcription, so expressed TCRB transcripts were sequenced. Only in-frame clones appear in the TCRdb table, and some are missing; sequencing was by immunoSEQ multiplex PCR. The sample lists about 270,000 clones, over 11% occurring once. The sample consisted of naive CD4+ T cells from blood. These TCRs come from a man between 25 and 39 years old with type 1 diabetes.

The table lists this clone with a few counts. The rearrangement uses TRBV5-4 and TRBJ2-2; TRBD2 is a possible D gene (5 bases). CDR3 length: 13 residues. Germline values: CDR1 SGHNT, CDR2 YYREEE (reference sequence). Trimming removed 5 bases from V and 5 bases from J, with 10 bases in between. The CDR3 loop is CASSFGKTGELFF. The CDR3 region has the DNA TGTGCCAGCAGTTTCGGGAAAACCGGGGAGCTGTTTTTT.

This chain uses TRBV30 with TRBJ1-4; D unclear. V was clipped by 4 bases and J by 4 bases, with 7 bases between them. CDR3 size: 12 residues. Per the germline V gene, CDR1 is GTSNPN and CDR2 is SVGIG (reference sequence). The CDR3 DNA follows: TGTGCCTGGACACAGCATAATGAAAAACTGTTTTTT. Translated: CAWTQHNEKLFF.

J is TRBJ1-4 and V is TRBV28; TRBD1 matches 7 bases. CDR1 is MDHEN and CDR2 is SYDVKM in the germline V gene. This CDR3 has 20 residues. V was clipped by 1 base and J by 10 bases; unmatched bases: 24. The DNA of the CDR3 is TGTGCCAGCAGTTTATTGAACAGGGGATCTACCAAATCCAATGACGGAAAACTGTTTTTT. It encodes CASSLLNRGSTKSNDGKLFF.

This clone was counted between two and nine times. V and J are TRBV19 and TRBJ2-5; a possible D gene is TRBD1 (5 bases). Germline lookup yields CDR1 LNHDA and CDR2 SQIVND (reference sequence). The CDR3 sequence is 13 residues long. Trimming removed 4 bases at V and 4 bases at J, with 10 bases between. Here the CDR3 reads CASSRAGPETQYF. In DNA, the CDR3 is TGTGCCAGTAGTAGGGCAGGGCCAGAGACCCAGTACTTC.

This clone was detected a few times. The chain has TRBV30 and TRBJ2-3, with D possibly TRBD2 on 7 matching bases. Trimming took 0 bases from V and 5 from J, leaving 15 bases between them. The CDR3 extends over 15 amino acids. Germline values: CDR1 GTSNPN, CDR2 SVGIG (reference sequence). This CDR3 reads CAWSVPRGGIDTQYF. The CDR3, as DNA: TGTGCCTGGAGTGTCCCCAGGGGAGGGATAGATACGCAGTATTTT. The variable domain in full, completed from reference TRBV30 and TRBJ2-3, reads SQTIHQWPATLVQPVGSPLSLECTVEGTSNPNLYWYRQAAGRGLQLLFYSVGIGQISSEVPQNLSASRPQDRQFILSSKKLLLSDSGFYLCAWSVPRGGIDTQYFGPGTRLTVL.

In this sample, this clone turned up a few times. The J gene is TRBJ1-2, the V gene TRBV7-2; 7 nucleotides align to TRBD1. Germline CDR1 and CDR2: SGHTA and FQGNSA. The V and J ends lost 2 bases and 8 bases, in that order; junction bases with no gene match: 8. This CDR3 has 14 residues. CDR3 sequence: CASSLRGGAGGYTF. The CDR3 bases are TGTGCCAGCAGCTTACGAGGGGGCGCGGGAGGCTACACCTTC.

The chain uses TRBV28 and TRBJ2-5; TRBD2 is a possible D gene (5 bases). Germline V gene sequence: CDR1 MDHEN, CDR2 SYDVKM. The CDR3 covers 12 residues. Trimming shortened V by 7 bases and J by 5 bases, and 11 bases separated the two germline ends. Written as DNA, the CDR3 is TGTGCCAGCACCTCCCGCGGGGAGACCCAGTACTTC. The encoded protein is CASTSRGETQYF.

The chain carries TRBV18 and TRBJ2-7; 11 nucleotides match TRBD2. The length of the CDR3 is 17 residues. Trimming at V came to 0 bases and at J to 1 base, leaving 5 bases not matched to a gene. Germline-derived CDR1 and CDR2 are KGHSH and LQKENI. The CDR3 loop is CASSPPGTSGSSYEQYF. The CDR3 DNA sequence: TGTGCCAGCTCACCACCCGGGACTAGCGGCAGTTCCTACGAGCAGTACTTC.

The chain combines TRBV6-1 with TRBJ2-7, with D tentatively TRBD2 (5 bases). The germline V gene encodes CDR1 MNHNS and CDR2 SASEGT. V dropped 3 bases and J dropped 6 bases, with 12 bases sitting between them. CDR3 length: 13 residues. The CDR3 sequence: CASSEVFRGEQYF. The DNA for the CDR3 is TGTGCCAGCAGTGAGGTATTCCGGGGCGAGCAGTACTTC.

The CDR3 loop reads CASSPNPLAGGTYEQYF. The CDR3 DNA sequence: TGTGCCAGCTCACCTAACCCCCTAGCGGGAGGGACCTACGAGCAGTACTTC. V usage is TRBV18 and J usage is TRBJ2-7; 12 nucleotides match TRBD2. Germline CDR1 is KGHSH and CDR2 is LQKENI. CDR3 length: 17 amino acids. With V trimmed by 3 bases and J by 2 bases, 8 bases remained unmatched.

The chain has TRBV7-2 and TRBJ2-3, with D maybe TRBD1 (6 bases). Germline V gives CDR1 SGHTA, CDR2 FQGNSA. The CDR3 sequence is 15 residues long. The V gene lost 1 base and the J gene lost 7 bases, with 15 bases spanning the gap. This chain's CDR3 is CASSLVGQGRNTQYF. In nucleotides, the CDR3 is TGTGCCAGCAGCTTAGTAGGGCAGGGGAGAAATACGCAGTATTTT.

The chain couples TRBV5-1 to TRBJ1-1; 8 nucleotides line up with TRBD1. The trim removed 1 base at V and 7 bases at J, leaving 9 bases unmatched. Germline CDR1 and CDR2: SGHRS and YFSETQ. The CDR3 contains 15 residues. CDR3 residues: CASSLWGTGTIEAFF. For the CDR3, the DNA is TGCGCCAGCAGCTTGTGGGGGACAGGAACAATTGAAGCTTTCTTT.

The chain combines TRBV7-2 with TRBJ2-7, with a tentative D call TRBD1 (6 bases). The ends were cut back, 5 bases at V and 4 bases at J, with 15 bases in the middle. The CDR3 spans 14 residues. The germline V gene has CDR1 SGHTA and CDR2 FQGNSA. CDR3 DNA sequence: TGTGCCAGCAGCAGGGGACAACTCCCGTACGAGCAGTACTTC. Translation: CASSRGQLPYEQYF.

This clone was seen more than once but under ten times. The V and J genes are TRBV15 and TRBJ2-5, with TRBD1 matching 7 bases. J gave up 4 bases and V 6 bases, and 5 bases lay outside the gene matches. The CDR3 consists of 13 residues. Germline values: CDR1 LNHNV, CDR2 YYDKDF (reference sequence). The CDR3 nucleotides read TGTGCCACCAGGAGGGGGCATGGAGAGACCCAGTACTTC. Translating it yields CATRRGHGETQYF.

The V and J genes are TRBV5-6 and TRBJ1-1; possibly TRBD1 for D (5 bases). From germline, CDR1 is SGHDT and CDR2 YYEEEE. The CDR3 covers 12 residues. V was cut by 4 bases and J by 10 bases, with 14 bases left in between. The CDR3 sequence: CASSRESRGAFF. Here the CDR3 DNA reads TGTGCCAGCAGCCGGGAGTCGAGGGGAGCTTTCTTT.

The table lists this clone with a few counts. This sample includes further DNA sequences coding for the same CDR3. The J gene is TRBJ2-2, the V gene TRBV19, with TRBD2 matching 12 bases. J gave up 2 bases and V 5 bases, and 0 bases lay outside the gene matches. The CDR3 contains 15 residues. In germline, CDR1 is LNHDA, CDR2 SQIVND (reference sequence). The CDR3 DNA reads as TGTGCCAGTAGTGGACTAGCGGGAAACACCGGGGAGCTGTTTTTT. Residues: CASSGLAGNTGELFF.

There are a few counts of this clone. The rearrangement uses TRBV28 and TRBJ2-6; 7 bases map to TRBD1. The CDR3 covers 15 residues. The germline CDR1 and CDR2 sequences are MDHEN and SYDVKM. V trimming: 4 bases; J trimming: 2 bases; junction bases outside the gene matches: 2. The chain's CDR3 is CASSSTGAGANVLTF. CDR3 DNA sequence: TGTGCCAGCAGTTCTACAGGGGCTGGGGCCAACGTCCTGACTTTC.

The genes are TRBV19 and TRBJ2-5; 7 nucleotides align to TRBD1. The CDR3 length is 11 residues. V lost 10 bases and J lost 7; bases outside the gene matches: 6. From germline, CDR1 is LNHDA and CDR2 SQIVND (reference sequence). The CDR3 nucleotides are TGTGCCACCGAGACAGGGAGGACCCAGTACTTC. This encodes CATETGRTQYF. Full variable domain (remainder filled in from reference TRBV19 and TRBJ2-5): DGGITQSPKYLFRKEGQNVTLSCEQNLNHDAMYWYRQDPGQGLRLIYYSQIVNDFQKGDIAEGYSVSREKKESFPLTVTSAQKNPTAFYLCATETGRTQYFGPGTRLLVL.

The chain combines TRBV7-3 with TRBJ2-1; weak D call: TRBD1 (5 bases). Germline CDR1 reads SGHTA; CDR2 reads FQGTGA. There are 16 residues in the CDR3. The ends were cut back, 3 bases at V and 0 bases at J, with 12 bases in the middle. The CDR3 DNA follows: TGTGCCAGCAGCTTCAAGACAGAGAGCTCCTACAATGAGCAGTTCTTC. Translation: CASSFKTESSYNEQFF.

With regard to this clone: The identical CDR3 is also encoded by other nucleotide sequences in the sample. The CDR3 DNA follows: TGCGCCAGCAGCTTGGGACTAGCGGGAGCCGAAGAGACCCAGTACTTC. This sequence encodes CASSLGLAGAEETQYF. The genes are TRBV5-1 and TRBJ2-5; TRBD2 matches at 12 bases. The CDR3 consists of 16 residues. V lost 0 bases and J lost 3; bases outside the gene matches: 3. Germline loops: CDR1 SGHRS, CDR2 YFSETQ.

The chain couples TRBV4-1 to TRBJ1-3, with TRBD1 identical over 8 bases. Germline V gene lookup returns CDR1 MGHRA and CDR2 YSYEKL. V was pared by 4 bases and J by 7 bases, with 6 bases of the junction left unmatched. This CDR3 spans 14 amino acids. The CDR3 spells CASSRPGGRNTIYF. The CDR3 DNA reads as TGCGCCAGCAGCCGCCCAGGGGGCAGGAACACCATATATTTT.

This clone turned up a few times. The chain uses TRBV11-2 and TRBJ1-4, with D perhaps TRBD1 (6 bases). The CDR3 has 15 residues. CDR1 is SGHAT, CDR2 FQNNGV, per germline. V lost 2 bases to trimming and J lost 8 bases, with 15 bases between them. This chain's CDR3 is CASSLSLGAREKLFF. The CDR3 region has the DNA TGTGCCAGCAGCTTATCCTTGGGGGCTAGGGAAAAACTGTTTTTT.

This clone was counted between two and nine times. The genes are TRBV28 and TRBJ2-3; the D gene is possibly TRBD1 (6 bases). The CDR3 is 13 residues long. Germline V gene lookup returns CDR1 MDHEN and CDR2 SYDVKM. V lost 9 bases and J lost 3, with 13 bases in between. CDR3 loop: CASNREVTDTQYF. In DNA form, the CDR3 reads TGTGCCAGTAACAGGGAAGTGACAGATACGCAGTATTTT.

V usage is TRBV18 and J usage is TRBJ1-1, with 7 nucleotides matching TRBD1. Germline V lookup: CDR1 KGHSH, CDR2 LQKENI. The CDR3 is 13 residues long. The trim removed 6 bases at V and 4 bases at J, leaving 5 bases unmatched. The CDR3 is CASSPGGTTEAFF. CDR3 nucleotide sequence: TGTGCCAGCTCCCCAGGGGGGACCACTGAAGCTTTCTTT.

The rearrangement uses TRBV10-2 and TRBJ2-7; 9 bases fit TRBD2. The CDR3 is 11 amino acids. CDR1 is WSHSY, CDR2 SAAADI, per germline. After removal of 8 bases from V and 7 bases from J, the junction contained 3 bases not matched to a gene. As DNA, the CDR3 is TGCGCCAGCGCTAGCGGGATAGAGCAGTACTTC. Protein: CASASGIEQYF.

The chain employs TRBV7-9 and TRBJ2-7, with TRBD2 matching 14 bases. CDR3 length: 19 amino acids. CDR1 is SEHNR, CDR2 FQNEAQ, per germline (reference sequence). J gave up 0 bases and V 0 bases, and 7 bases lay outside the gene matches. The CDR3: CASSLARLAGGKSSYEQYF. The CDR3 coding sequence is TGTGCCAGCAGCTTAGCCAGACTAGCGGGAGGGAAGTCCTCCTACGAGCAGTACTTC. Full variable domain (remainder filled in from reference TRBV7-9 and TRBJ2-7): DTGVSQNPRHKITKRGQNVTFRCDPISEHNRLYWYRQTLGQGPEFLTYFQNEAQLEKSRLLSDRFSAERPKGSFSTLEIQRTEQGDSAMYLCASSLARLAGGKSSYEQYFGPGTRLTVT.

This clone was observed a few times. The chain employs TRBV28 and TRBJ1-1, with D hard to call. CDR3 length equals 11 residues. CDR1 and CDR2 (germline): MDHEN, SYDVKM. The CDR3 DNA reads TGTGGATCGCGACTAAACACTGAAGCTTTCTTT. The encoded protein is CGSRLNTEAFF.

This chain links TRBV7-9 with TRBJ2-5; 7 positions match TRBD1. V was pared by 1 base and J by 5 bases, with 7 bases of the junction left unmatched. There are 15 residues in the CDR3. Germline CDR1 reads SEHNR; CDR2 reads FQNEAQ (reference sequence). CDR3 in DNA: TGTGCCAGCAGCTTAGTAGGGGGCGCGGTGGAGACCCAGTACTTC. This encodes CASSLVGGAVETQYF.

This clone appeared once. The rearrangement uses TRBV5-1 and TRBJ1-5; TRBD1 matches 9 bases. The germline V gene has CDR1 SGHRS and CDR2 YFSETQ. Trimming removed 4 bases from V and 1 base from J; junction bases left unmatched: 3. This CDR3 comprises 15 residues. CDR3 amino acids: CASSEQGASNQPQHF. The CDR3 bases are TGCGCCAGCAGCGAACAGGGGGCGAGCAATCAGCCCCAGCATTTT. Using reference TRBV5-1 and TRBJ1-5 for the parts outside the CDR3, the full variable domain is KAGVTQTPRYLIKTRGQQVTLSCSPISGHRSVSWYQQTPGQGLQFLFEYFSETQRNKGNFPGRFSGRQFSNSRSEMNVSTLELGDSALYLCASSEQGASNQPQHFGDGTRLSIL.